This is a list of T cell receptor beta chains from one sample in a study of PD-1 blockade in classical Hodgkin lymphoma. The method was immunoSEQ multiplex PCR; TCRdb's version includes in-frame clones alone and lacks a portion of them. The repertoire holds approximately 21,000 clones, with roughly 90% as singletons. The sample taken for sequencing was CD4+ T cells from blood. These receptor sequences come from a human donor with classical Hodgkin lymphoma. The CDR3 runs from the conserved cysteine through the conserved F or W.

>TRBJ2-3|TRBV13
CASSLGQGLTDTQYF
>TRBJ2-5|TRBV6-5
CASSYSTVYQETQYF
>TRBJ1-1|TRBV7-9
CASSLQGGANTEAFF
>TRBJ2-5|TRBV11-2
CASEYQETQYF
>TRBJ2-7|TRBV7-6
CASSSEAGGSYEQYF
>TRBJ1-2|TRBV18
CASSPTGGYGYTF
>TRBJ2-3|TRBV18
CASSPLAIVLDTQYF
>TRBJ2-3|TRBV5-1
CASSVGTSGSMDTQYF
>TRBJ2-7|TRBV18
CASSPPSQPYEQYF
>TRBJ2-7|TRBV4-2
CASSSYSGATLLSYEQYF
>TRBJ2-1|TRBV9
CASTKRVAGGQNEQFF
>TRBJ2-5|TRBV4-1
CASSQDMVAGYETQYF
>TRBJ2-3|TRBV7-2
CASSPRLAGGRDTQYF
>TRBJ2-1|TRBV10-3
CAISESWAQQYEQFF
>TRBJ1-4|TRBV4-3
CASSQVSRGFREKLFF
>TRBJ2-7|TRBV7-2
CASSLGGSGSYEQYF
>TRBJ1-1|TRBV4-3
CASSQHTGGGGEAFF
>TRBJ1-2|TRBV9
CASSSTGTRGGYTF
>TRBJ2-5|TRBV29-1
CSVDVQRREETQYF
>TRBJ1-1|TRBV2
CAGGQGVNTEAFF
>TRBJ2-4|TRBV7-2
CASSIRLAIAKNIQYF
>TRBJ1-2|TRBV28
CASRPFDRVNYGYTF
>TRBJ1-6|TRBV4-1
CASSKVGGPNNSPLHF